The clone carrying this TCR beta chain was counted a few times. The data were taken from a study of blood T cell repertoires in COVID-19. For the study at large: From T cells, B-cell-depleted T cells, or PBMCs came the material, which was cDNA or gDNA.

With 2 bases clipped from V and 2 bases from J, the junction kept 7 bases outside the gene matches. CDR1 and CDR2 (germline): MDHEN, SYDVKM. CDR3 size: 16 residues. TCRdb's copy holds only in-frame clones and misses some; the assay was immunoSEQ multiplex PCR. The data show more than 85,000 clones, approximately 80% seen once. This TCR was recovered from a man between 65 and 85 years old with acute or convalescent COVID-19. The rearrangement links TRBV28 to TRBJ2-7; 9 bases are a match to TRBD1. The sample taken for sequencing was peripheral blood. The CDR3 nucleotides are TGTGCCAGCAGTTTAACAACAGGGGGCGATGCCTACGAGCAGTACTTC. Its protein is CASSLTTGGDAYEQYF. Together with reference TRBV28 and TRBJ2-7, the CDR3 gives the full variable domain: DVKVTQSSRYLVKRTGEKVFLECVQDMDHENMFWYRQDPGLGLRLIYFSYDVKMKEKGDIPEGYSVSREKKERFSLILESASTNQTSMYLCASSLTTGGDAYEQYFGPGTRLTVT.